This record concerns one T cell receptor beta chain sequence. This record belongs to a study of blood T cell repertoires in COVID-19. Study-level background: The study drew acute and convalescent COVID-19 samples from the United States, Italy and Spain. Nucleic acid was either cDNA or gDNA, and it came from T cells, B-cell-depleted T cells, or PBMCs.

Germline CDR1 and CDR2: MGHRA and YSYEKL. CDR3 length: 16 residues. V gave up 2 bases and J gave up 4 bases; unmatched junction bases: 7. As originally analysed: The assay estimated nucleated cells by amplifying reference gene primers. This table comes from immunoSEQ multiplex PCR, and its TCRdb copy is limited to in-frame clones, with some not included. The D gene and trimming were derived from the DNA, and the V and J assignments and clone size from that table. Among roughly 67,000 clones listed, over 85% were seen once. This TCR came from a man between 65 and 85 years old with active COVID-19. This chain links TRBV4-1 with TRBJ1-1; 10 bases map to TRBD1. Material for sequencing was peripheral blood. The CDR3 DNA is TGCGCCAGCAGCCAACCGGGACAGGGGCGTTTCACTGAAGCTTTCTTT. As protein: CASSQPGQGRFTEAFF.